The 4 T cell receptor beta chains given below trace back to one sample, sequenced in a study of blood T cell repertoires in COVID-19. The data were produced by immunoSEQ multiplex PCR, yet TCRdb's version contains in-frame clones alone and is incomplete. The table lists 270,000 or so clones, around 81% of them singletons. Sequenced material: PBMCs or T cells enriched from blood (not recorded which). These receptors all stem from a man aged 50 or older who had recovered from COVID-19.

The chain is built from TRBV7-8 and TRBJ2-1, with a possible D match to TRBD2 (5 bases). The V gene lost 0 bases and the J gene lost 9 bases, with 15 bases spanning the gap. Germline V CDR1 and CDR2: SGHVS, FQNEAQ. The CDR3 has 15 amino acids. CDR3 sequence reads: CASSLAAGTISEQFF. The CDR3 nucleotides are TGTGCCAGCAGCTTAGCGGCGGGCACAATAAGTGAGCAGTTCTTC.

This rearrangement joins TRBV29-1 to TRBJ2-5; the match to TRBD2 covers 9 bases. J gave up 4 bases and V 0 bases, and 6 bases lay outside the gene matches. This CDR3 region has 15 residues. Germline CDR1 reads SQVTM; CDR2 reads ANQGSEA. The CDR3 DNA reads TGCAGCGTTGAAGACCCGGGTAGCGGGGGAGAGACCCAGTACTTC. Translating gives CSVEDPGSGGETQYF.

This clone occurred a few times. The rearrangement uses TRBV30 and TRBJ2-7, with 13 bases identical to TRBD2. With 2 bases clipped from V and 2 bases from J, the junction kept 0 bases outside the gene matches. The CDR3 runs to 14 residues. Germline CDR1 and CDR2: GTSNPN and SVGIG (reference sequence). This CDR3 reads CAWSTSGGAYEQYF. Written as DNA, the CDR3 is TGTGCCTGGAGTACTAGCGGGGGGGCCTACGAGCAGTACTTC.

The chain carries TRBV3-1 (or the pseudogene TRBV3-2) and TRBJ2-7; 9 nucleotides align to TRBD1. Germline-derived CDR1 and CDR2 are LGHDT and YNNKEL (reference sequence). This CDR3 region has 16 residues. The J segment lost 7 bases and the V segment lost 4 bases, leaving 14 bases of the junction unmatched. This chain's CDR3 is CASSRYPGTGSGEQYF. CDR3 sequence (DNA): TGTGCCAGCAGCCGATACCCCGGGACAGGGTCGGGGGAGCAGTACTTC.